This entry lists 9 T cell receptor beta chains sequenced from one sample in a study of blood T cell repertoires in COVID-19. TCRdb keeps only in-frame clones here, not all; method: immunoSEQ multiplex PCR. The sample lists some 300,000 clones; roughly 90% were seen once. Sequencing was done on a sample of PBMCs or T cells enriched from blood (not recorded which). The receptors were gathered from a woman aged 30 to 39 who had been exposed to COVID-19.

The J gene is TRBJ2-3, the V gene TRBV6-5; D not certain. Germline V gene data show CDR1 as MNHEY and CDR2 as SVGAGI. The CDR3 spans 13 residues. Trimming stripped 2 bases from V and 0 bases from J, with 3 bases between. The CDR3 protein is CASSYSSTDTQYF. The CDR3 DNA follows: TGTGCCAGCAGTTACAGCAGCACAGATACGCAGTATTTT.

The chain combines TRBV9 with TRBJ1-2; 9 bases match TRBD1. The ends lost 0 bases at V and 8 bases at J; junction bases unmatched: 8. The CDR3 runs to 15 residues. From germline, CDR1 is SGDLS and CDR2 YYNGEE. The CDR3 DNA reads TGTGCCAGCAGCGTAGGGGGACAGGGAATCTCGGGCTACACCTTC. This codes for CASSVGGQGISGYTF. The variable domain in full, completed from reference TRBV9 and TRBJ1-2, reads DSGVTQTPKHLITATGQRVTLRCSPRSGDLSVYWYQQSLDQGLQFLIQYYNGEERAKGNILERFSAQQFPDLHSELNLSSLELGDSALYFCASSVGGQGISGYTFGSGTRLTVV.

This clone has a handful of counts. J is TRBJ1-2 and V is TRBV3-1 (or the pseudogene TRBV3-2); D is unclear. This CDR3 region has 16 residues. V lost 0 bases, J lost 0 bases, and 11 bases lay in between. CDR1 is LGHDT and CDR2 is YNNKEL in the germline V gene (reference sequence). For the CDR3, the DNA is TGTGCCAGCAGCCAAGATTTCAGTTCCTCTAACTATGGCTACACCTTC. This encodes CASSQDFSSSNYGYTF.

This clone appeared once. The V gene is TRBV19, the J gene TRBJ1-5; 7 bases align to TRBD1. Germline values: CDR1 LNHDA, CDR2 SQIVND (reference sequence). The length of the CDR3 is 15 residues. V shed 7 bases, J shed 7 bases, and the junction held 13 bases outside the gene matches. The CDR3 coding sequence is TGTGCCAGTACCACAGGTCCGACAGGGTGGCAGCCCCAGCATTTT. Translated, it gives CASTTGPTGWQPQHF.

V is TRBV7-9 and J is TRBJ2-1, with 7 bases identical to TRBD1. The V gene end was trimmed by 4 bases and the J gene end by 2 bases; junction bases not matched to a gene: 2. Germline CDR1 is SEHNR and CDR2 is FQNEAQ (reference sequence). CDR3 length equals 14 residues. The CDR3 loop is CASSSQGTYNEQFF. The CDR3 nucleotides read TGTGCCAGCAGCTCACAGGGGACCTACAATGAGCAGTTCTTC. Together with reference TRBV7-9 and TRBJ2-1, the CDR3 gives the full variable domain: DTGVSQNPRHKITKRGQNVTFRCDPISEHNRLYWYRQTLGQGPEFLTYFQNEAQLEKSRLLSDRFSAERPKGSFSTLEIQRTEQGDSAMYLCASSSQGTYNEQFFGPGTRLTVL.

The rearrangement joins TRBV6-5 to TRBJ1-3, with D possibly being TRBD1 (6 bases). Trimming removed 4 bases from V and 1 base from J, with 14 bases in between. Germline values: CDR1 MNHEY, CDR2 SVGAGI. CDR3 length equals 16 residues. CDR3 residues: CASSSPTGHSGNTIYF. The CDR3 DNA follows: TGTGCCAGCAGTTCACCTACAGGGCATTCTGGAAACACCATATATTTT.

The chain joins TRBV7-9 to TRBJ2-1; TRBD1 agrees at 8 bases. This CDR3 region has 15 residues. J gave up 7 bases and V 1 base, and 6 bases lay outside the gene matches. Germline loops: CDR1 SEHNR, CDR2 FQNEAQ (reference sequence). The CDR3 loop reads CASSLVQGVKNEQFF. The CDR3 region has the DNA TGTGCCAGCAGCTTAGTACAGGGGGTCAAAAATGAGCAGTTCTTC.

The V gene is TRBV3-1 (or the pseudogene TRBV3-2), the J gene TRBJ1-2, with D possibly TRBD1 on 5 matching bases. The CDR3 totals 17 residues. The germline V gene has CDR1 LGHDT and CDR2 YNNKEL (reference sequence). V was trimmed by 4 bases and J by 7 bases, leaving 25 bases between them. This chain's CDR3 is CASSPTFRVSGMGGYTF. CDR3 nucleotides: TGTGCCAGCAGCCCAACATTCAGGGTATCAGGTATGGGTGGCTACACCTTC.

This clone appeared a single time. The chain uses TRBV19 and TRBJ2-7; 9 positions agree with TRBD1. Germline V gene lookup returns CDR1 LNHDA and CDR2 SQIVND (reference sequence). The CDR3 covers 15 residues. Trimming took 5 bases from V and 0 from J; bases not matched to a gene: 5. For the CDR3, the DNA is TGTGCCAGTAGTTCGCCGGGACAGGGCTCCTACGAGCAGTACTTC. As protein: CASSSPGQGSYEQYF. The full variable domain, its missing parts supplied by reference TRBV19 and TRBJ2-7, is DGGITQSPKYLFRKEGQNVTLSCEQNLNHDAMYWYRQDPGQGLRLIYYSQIVNDFQKGDIAEGYSVSREKKESFPLTVTSAQKNPTAFYLCASSSPGQGSYEQYFGPGTRLTVT.